These 30 T cell receptor beta chains share one sample of origin, sequenced in a study of cytomegalovirus exposure and HLA in healthy donors (dated by TCRdb to 2015 to 2018). Library generation was performed with the immunoSEQ multiplex PCR assay. TCRdb holds this immuneACCESS table with in-frame rearrangements only. Some clones are missing; in checked studies, unresolved V genes explain under half, and the rest has no known cause. Within this sample are approximately 76,000 clones, with 94% of them counted one time only. The ten top clones hold about 3.3% of the sample. Sequenced input: PBMCs. These receptors all come from a woman between 18 and 29 years old in good health and CMV-seropositive.

V usage is TRBV6-1 and J usage is TRBJ2-7; D is perhaps TRBD2 (5 bases). CDR1 is MNHNS and CDR2 is SASEGT in the germline V gene. Deletions cut 6 bases from V and 8 bases from J, with 11 bases between. The CDR3 runs 11 residues. The chain's CDR3 is CASSQLDKQYF. The CDR3 DNA sequence: TGTGCCAGCAGCCAACTAGACAAGCAGTACTTC.

In its sample, this clone was seen once. The V gene is TRBV15, the J gene TRBJ2-1; a weak D match, TRBD2 (6 bases). This CDR3 has 15 residues. The V gene lost 6 bases and the J gene lost 10 bases, with 22 bases spanning the gap. CDR1 and CDR2 (germline): LNHNV, YYDKDF (reference sequence). CDR3 DNA sequence: TGTGCCACCAGGGGCTCGGGGGTCTCCGTCGGGGAGCAGTTCTTC. It is translated as CATRGSGVSVGEQFF.

The chain links TRBV9 to TRBJ2-5; 9 bases are shared with TRBD2. V lost 0 bases to trimming and J lost 4 bases; unmatched junction nucleotides: 7. CDR3 length: 16 amino acids. Germline CDR1 SGDLS, CDR2 YYNGEE. The CDR3 here is CASSVVGSGGSETQYF. The CDR3 bases are TGTGCCAGCAGCGTAGTAGGGAGCGGGGGGTCAGAGACCCAGTACTTC.

This clone was recorded a few times. The chain uses TRBV7-9 and TRBJ2-7, with TRBD2 identical over 7 bases. Germline V gene sequence: CDR1 SEHNR, CDR2 FQNEAQ (reference sequence). CDR3 size: 15 residues. V lost 5 bases to trimming and J lost 6 bases; unmatched junction nucleotides: 13. CDR3 sequence: CASSQGPGRAIEQYF. CDR3 nucleotides: TGTGCCAGCAGCCAGGGACCAGGGAGGGCGATCGAGCAGTACTTC.

The chain couples TRBV9 to TRBJ2-1; D unresolved. There are 14 residues in the CDR3. Trimming shortened V by 0 bases and J by 6 bases, and 10 bases separated the two germline ends. Germline V gives CDR1 SGDLS, CDR2 YYNGEE. The CDR3 DNA reads as TGTGCCAGCAGCGTAGTATCTGGAGCCAATGAGCAGTTCTTC. Its protein is CASSVVSGANEQFF.

This chain uses TRBV4-2 with TRBJ2-7; 11 bases agree with TRBD1. V lost 1 base, J lost 3 bases, and 5 bases stayed unmatched. CDR1 is LGHNA, CDR2 YNFKEQ, per germline. The CDR3 is 16 residues long. This CDR3 is CASSQVVGTGGYEQYF. The CDR3 DNA is TGTGCCAGCAGCCAAGTCGTCGGGACAGGGGGCTACGAGCAGTACTTC.

CDR3: CASSINPGGTDTQYF. For the CDR3, the DNA is TGTGCCAGCAGCATTAACCCGGGGGGCACAGATACGCAGTATTTT. The V call is TRBV11-2, the J call TRBJ2-3; perhaps TRBD2 as D (6 bases). Trimming left V 5 bases short and J 1 base short, with 13 bases between. There are 15 residues in the CDR3. CDR1 is SGHAT, CDR2 FQNNGV, per germline.

For the CDR3, the DNA is TGTGCCAGCAGTCCACCTCCCCTGGGGGTAGCGGGGGGGAGGAACACAGATACGCAGTATTTT. It codes for CASSPPPLGVAGGRNTDTQYF. The chain uses TRBV28 and TRBJ2-3; 11 nucleotides match TRBD2. The CDR3 is 21 residues long. Germline V gene data show CDR1 as MDHEN and CDR2 as SYDVKM. Unmatched junction bases numbered 21, after V lost 5 bases and J lost 2 bases. The variable domain in full, completed from reference TRBV28 and TRBJ2-3, reads DVKVTQSSRYLVKRTGEKVFLECVQDMDHENMFWYRQDPGLGLRLIYFSYDVKMKEKGDIPEGYSVSREKKERFSLILESASTNQTSMYLCASSPPPLGVAGGRNTDTQYFGPGTRLTVL.

The rearrangement uses TRBV14 and TRBJ2-7, with D possibly TRBD2 on 5 matching bases. Germline assignment: CDR1 SGHDN and CDR2 FVKESK. The CDR3 covers 13 residues. V shed 4 bases and J shed 8 bases, with 15 bases lying between them. DNA of the CDR3: TGTGCCAGCAGCCCCTCCGAGGGTGCCAAGCAGTACTTC. This translates into CASSPSEGAKQYF.

V gene TRBV19 combines with J gene TRBJ2-2; 7 nucleotides align to TRBD1. This CDR3 region has 14 residues. Germline CDR1 is LNHDA and CDR2 is SQIVND (reference sequence). The trim removed 3 bases at V and 6 bases at J, leaving 4 bases unmatched. CDR3 sequence: CASSIRGLAGELFF. In nucleotides, the CDR3 is TGTGCCAGTAGTATTAGGGGGCTGGCCGGGGAGCTGTTTTTT.

J is TRBJ2-5 and V is TRBV7-7; 7 bases are a match to TRBD2. V was clipped by 5 bases and J by 2 bases; unmatched bases: 5. The CDR3 covers 14 residues. The germline CDR1 and CDR2 sequences are SSHAT and FNYEAQ (reference sequence). CDR3 loop: CASSQSGGQETQYF. The CDR3 region has the DNA TGTGCCAGCAGCCAGTCGGGAGGACAAGAGACCCAGTACTTC.

This sequence joins TRBV29-1 and TRBJ1-1, with D perhaps TRBD1 (5 bases). Per the germline V gene, CDR1 is SQVTM and CDR2 is ANQGSEA. Trimming left V 7 bases short and J 0 bases short, with 18 bases between. The CDR3 is 15 residues long. DNA for the CDR3: TGCAGCGCCCCCTGGGGGGGGAGCATGAACACTGAAGCTTTCTTT. This codes for CSAPWGGSMNTEAFF.

This chain links TRBV7-6 with TRBJ2-3, with 8 nucleotides matching TRBD2. Germline CDR1 and CDR2: SGHVS and FNYEAQ. The length of the CDR3 is 13 residues. The J segment lost 6 bases and the V segment lost 5 bases, leaving 4 bases of the junction unmatched. This chain's CDR3 is CASSPGGDDTQYF. The CDR3 DNA reads as TGTGCCAGCAGCCCCGGGGGGGATGATACGCAGTATTTT.

This chain uses TRBV7-2 with TRBJ1-1; the D is unclear. In germline, CDR1 is SGHTA, CDR2 FQGNSA. Deletions cut 5 bases from V and 1 base from J, with 17 bases between. The CDR3 runs to 16 residues. The CDR3 loop reads CASSLRGGRQNTEAFF. The DNA for the CDR3 is TGTGCCAGCAGCCTTCGTGGTGGGCGCCAGAACACTGAAGCTTTCTTT.

This rearrangement joins TRBV7-6 to TRBJ1-1; 9 positions match TRBD1. CDR1 and CDR2 from the germline V gene are SGHVS and FNYEAQ. The length of the CDR3 is 13 residues. With 1 base clipped from V and 7 bases from J, the junction kept 1 base outside the gene matches. Here the CDR3 DNA reads TGTGCCAGCAGCTTAGGACAGGGGGGTGAAGCTTTCTTT. It is translated as CASSLGQGGEAFF.

The rearrangement uses TRBV4-3 and TRBJ2-3, with a weak D call TRBD2 (6 bases). The CDR3 is 14 amino acids. Germline V gene sequence: CDR1 LGHNA, CDR2 YSLEER. Trimming removed 1 base from V and 4 bases from J, with 9 bases in between. CDR3 sequence reads: CASSQGSGADTQYF. The CDR3 DNA follows: TGCGCCAGCAGCCAAGGATCGGGGGCAGATACGCAGTATTTT.

The chain links TRBV21-1 to TRBJ1-2; TRBD1 is taken as the D call from the table, unchecked against the DNA. TRBV21-1 is noted as a pseudogene. The CDR3 sequence is 16 residues long. The DNA for the CDR3 is TGTGCCAGCAGCAAACTGGGATCAAGGGGGAGCTATGGCTACACCTTC. Residues: CASSKLGSRGSYGYTF.

The chain is built from TRBV2 and TRBJ1-3, with 7 bases aligning to TRBD1. Germline CDR1 reads SNHLY; CDR2 reads FYNNEI. This CDR3 comprises 15 residues. The V gene end was trimmed by 7 bases and the J gene end by 0 bases; junction bases not matched to a gene: 6. CDR3 residues: CASNVGQVSGNTIYF. CDR3 coding DNA: TGTGCCAGCAACGTAGGACAGGTCTCTGGAAACACCATATATTTT. Full variable domain (missing parts from reference TRBV2 and TRBJ1-3): EPEVTQTPSHQVTQMGQEVILRCVPISNHLYFYWYRQILGQKVEFLVSFYNNEISEKSEIFDDQFSVERPDGSNFTLKIRSTKLEDSAMYFCASNVGQVSGNTIYFGEGSWLTVV.

The chain uses TRBV7-9 and TRBJ2-7; D may be TRBD2 (7 bases). Germline-derived CDR1 and CDR2 are SEHNR and FQNEAQ (reference sequence). Trimming removed 3 bases from V and 5 bases from J, with 20 bases in between. The CDR3 sequence is 16 residues long. CDR3 in DNA: TGTGCCAGCAGCTTTCGGCCATCGGGGGGCATTAACGAGCAGTACTTC. It codes for CASSFRPSGGINEQYF.

The chain combines TRBV13 with TRBJ2-5; 12 positions agree with TRBD2. The germline V gene has CDR1 PRHDT and CDR2 FYEKMQ (reference sequence). The V and J ends lost 5 bases and 6 bases, in that order; junction bases with no gene match: 7. The CDR3 sequence is 15 residues long. The CDR3 here is CASSPRLAGEQTQYF. DNA of the CDR3: TGTGCCAGCAGCCCGCGACTAGCGGGAGAACAGACCCAGTACTTC.

CDR3 sequence reads: CASSLPVQGAGETQYF. The CDR3 coding sequence is TGTGCCAGCAGCTTACCGGTTCAGGGGGCCGGAGAGACCCAGTACTTC. This chain links TRBV11-1 with TRBJ2-5; 8 bases match TRBD1. The trim removed 2 bases at V and 4 bases at J, leaving 9 bases unmatched. Germline assignment: CDR1 SGHAT and CDR2 FQDESV (reference sequence). The CDR3 is 16 residues long.

V and J are TRBV28 and TRBJ2-3; 8 nucleotides align to TRBD2. The V gene's germline CDR1 is MDHEN and CDR2 SYDVKM. V lost 2 bases to trimming and J lost 2 bases; unmatched junction nucleotides: 3. CDR3 length: 15 residues. The CDR3 nucleotides are TGTGCCAGCAGTTTAGAACTAGCGGACACAGATACGCAGTATTTT. This gives the protein CASSLELADTDTQYF.

V and J are TRBV4-3 and TRBJ1-4; TRBD1 agrees at 7 bases. Trimming at V came to 4 bases and at J to 7 bases, leaving 9 bases not matched to a gene. Germline V gene sequence: CDR1 LGHNA, CDR2 YSLEER. CDR3 length: 15 amino acids. CDR3 nucleotides: TGCGCCAGCAGCCCCAACAGGGGAGGAGGTGAAAAACTGTTTTTT. Residues: CASSPNRGGGEKLFF.

The chain joins TRBV2 to TRBJ2-7, with TRBD2 identical over 7 bases. After removal of 7 bases from V and 2 bases from J, the junction contained 5 bases not matched to a gene. Germline V gives CDR1 SNHLY, CDR2 FYNNEI. This CDR3 contains 13 residues. CDR3 amino acids: CASTRGRAYEQYF. DNA of the CDR3: TGTGCCAGCACTAGAGGGAGGGCCTACGAGCAGTACTTC.

The CDR3 spells CASSLGLGQGVSEAFF. CDR3 sequence (DNA): TGTGCCAGCAGCTTAGGTTTGGGACAGGGTGTCTCTGAAGCTTTCTTT. V is TRBV5-6 and J is TRBJ1-1, with 9 bases lining up with TRBD1. Germline CDR1 reads SGHDT; CDR2 reads YYEEEE. The CDR3 length is 16 residues. V was pared by 2 bases and J by 6 bases, with 11 bases of the junction left unmatched.

The rearrangement uses TRBV7-9 and TRBJ2-2, with TRBD2 matching 14 bases. J lost 4 bases, V lost 8 bases, and 6 bases had no gene match. The CDR3 contains 16 residues. CDR1 is SEHNR and CDR2 is FQNEAQ in the germline V gene (reference sequence). The CDR3 DNA reads TGTGCCAGCCCCAAGACTAGCGGGAGGGCCACCGGGGAGCTGTTTTTT. Translated: CASPKTSGRATGELFF.

The CDR3 bases are TGTGCCAGCAGCGTAGTGGCGGGGGTCGATGAGCAGTTCTTC. Encoded protein: CASSVVAGVDEQFF. The J gene is TRBJ2-1, the V gene TRBV9, with 7 nucleotides matching TRBD2. CDR1 SGDLS and CDR2 YYNGEE come from the germline V gene. Losses at the gene ends were 0 bases for V and 8 bases for J; bases not matched to a gene: 5. The CDR3 spans 14 residues.

This chain links TRBV30 with TRBJ1-6, with TRBD1 matching over 11 bases. Germline V gene lookup returns CDR1 GTSNPN and CDR2 SVGIG (reference sequence). This CDR3 spans 15 amino acids. Germline trimming cut 8 bases from V and 8 bases from J; bases unmatched to any gene: 11. CDR3 sequence: CARTGGASGYSPLHF. The CDR3 DNA follows: TGTGCCCGGACAGGGGGCGCGAGCGGTTATTCACCCCTCCACTTT.

The chain carries TRBV7-2 and TRBJ2-3; 8 positions agree with TRBD2. The germline CDR1 and CDR2 sequences are SGHTA and FQGNSA. This CDR3 is built from 13 residues. V lost 5 bases to trimming and J lost 13 bases; unmatched junction nucleotides: 11. CDR3: CASSPRVGTSEYF. The CDR3 coding sequence is TGTGCCAGCAGCCCCCGCGTAGGGACTAGTGAGTATTTT.

This chain uses TRBV5-1 with TRBJ1-5; tentative D call: TRBD1 (5 bases). Deletions cut 5 bases from V and 6 bases from J, with 12 bases between. The germline V gene has CDR1 SGHRS and CDR2 YFSETQ. The CDR3 contains 13 residues. This chain's CDR3 is CASSTGDGQPQHF. The CDR3 DNA reads TGCGCCAGCAGTACAGGAGACGGTCAGCCCCAGCATTTT.